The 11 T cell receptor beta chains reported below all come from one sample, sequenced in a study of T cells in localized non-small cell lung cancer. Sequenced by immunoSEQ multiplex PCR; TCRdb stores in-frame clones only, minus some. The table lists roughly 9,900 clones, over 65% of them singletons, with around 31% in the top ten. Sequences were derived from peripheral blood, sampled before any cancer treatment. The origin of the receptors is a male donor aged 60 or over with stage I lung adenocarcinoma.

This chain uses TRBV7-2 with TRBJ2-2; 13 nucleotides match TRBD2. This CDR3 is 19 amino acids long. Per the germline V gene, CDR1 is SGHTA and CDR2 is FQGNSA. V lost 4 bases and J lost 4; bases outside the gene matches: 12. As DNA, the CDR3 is TGTGCCAGCAGCTCACACAAACTAGCGGGGGGGCCGCTCACCGGGGAGCTGTTTTTT. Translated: CASSSHKLAGGPLTGELFF.

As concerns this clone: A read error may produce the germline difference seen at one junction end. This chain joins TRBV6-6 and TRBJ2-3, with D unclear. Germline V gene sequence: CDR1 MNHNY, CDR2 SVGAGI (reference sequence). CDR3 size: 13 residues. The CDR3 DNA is TGTACCAGCTTTGAAAGAATCACAGATACGCAGTATTTT. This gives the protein CTSFERITDTQYF.

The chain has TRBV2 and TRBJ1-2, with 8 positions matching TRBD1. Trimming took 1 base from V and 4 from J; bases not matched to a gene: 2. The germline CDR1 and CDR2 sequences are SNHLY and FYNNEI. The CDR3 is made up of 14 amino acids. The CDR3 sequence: CASSEGTGFYGYTF. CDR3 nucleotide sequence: TGTGCCAGCAGTGAAGGGACAGGGTTCTATGGCTACACCTTC.

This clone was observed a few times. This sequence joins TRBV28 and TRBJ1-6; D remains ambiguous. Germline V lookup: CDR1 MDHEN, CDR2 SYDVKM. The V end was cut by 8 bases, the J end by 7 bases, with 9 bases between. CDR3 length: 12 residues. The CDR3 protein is CASARTNSPLHF. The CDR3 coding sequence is TGTGCCAGCGCACGTACCAATTCACCCCTCCACTTT.

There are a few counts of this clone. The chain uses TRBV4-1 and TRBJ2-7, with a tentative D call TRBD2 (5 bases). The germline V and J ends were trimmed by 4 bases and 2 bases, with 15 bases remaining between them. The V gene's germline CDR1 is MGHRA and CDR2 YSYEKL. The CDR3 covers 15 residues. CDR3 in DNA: TGCGCCAGCAGCCTAGCGTTTTTTTCCACCTACGAGCAGTACTTC. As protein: CASSLAFFSTYEQYF.

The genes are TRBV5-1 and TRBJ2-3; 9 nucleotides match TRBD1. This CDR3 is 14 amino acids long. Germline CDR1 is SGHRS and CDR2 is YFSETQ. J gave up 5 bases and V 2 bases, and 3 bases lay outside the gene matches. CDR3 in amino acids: CASSLQGAGDTQYF. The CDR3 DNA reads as TGCGCCAGCAGCTTACAGGGGGCTGGAGATACGCAGTATTTT.

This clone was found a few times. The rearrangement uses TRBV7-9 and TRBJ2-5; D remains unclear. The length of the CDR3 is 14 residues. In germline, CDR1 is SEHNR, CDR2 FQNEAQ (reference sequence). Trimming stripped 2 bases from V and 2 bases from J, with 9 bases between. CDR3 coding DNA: TGTGCCAGCAGCTTACCCACTGAGCAAGAGACCCAGTACTTC. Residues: CASSLPTEQETQYF.

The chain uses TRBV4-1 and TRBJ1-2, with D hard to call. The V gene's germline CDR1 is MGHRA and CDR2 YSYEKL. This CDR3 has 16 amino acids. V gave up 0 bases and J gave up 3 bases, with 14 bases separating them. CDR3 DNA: TGCGCCAGCAGCCAAGATCATTACAACAGCTACTATGGCTACACCTTC. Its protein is CASSQDHYNSYYGYTF.

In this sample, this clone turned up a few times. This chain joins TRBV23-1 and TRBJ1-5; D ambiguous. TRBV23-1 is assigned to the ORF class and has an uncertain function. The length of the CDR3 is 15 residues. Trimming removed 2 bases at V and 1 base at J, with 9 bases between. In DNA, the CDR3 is TGCGCCAGCAGTCAACAGAGGTGGAGCAATCAGCCCCAGCATTTT. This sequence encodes CASSQQRWSNQPQHF.

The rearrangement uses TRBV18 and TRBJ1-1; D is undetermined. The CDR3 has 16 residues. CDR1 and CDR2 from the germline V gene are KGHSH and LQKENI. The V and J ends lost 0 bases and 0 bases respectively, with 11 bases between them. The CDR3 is CASSPPIKPMNTEAFF. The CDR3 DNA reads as TGTGCCAGCTCACCACCTATCAAGCCGATGAACACTGAAGCTTTCTTT.

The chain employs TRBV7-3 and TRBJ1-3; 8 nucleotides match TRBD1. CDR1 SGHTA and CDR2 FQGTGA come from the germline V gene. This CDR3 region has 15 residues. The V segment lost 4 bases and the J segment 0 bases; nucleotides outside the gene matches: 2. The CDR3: CASSSTGGSGNTIYF. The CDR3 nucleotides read TGTGCCAGCAGCTCAACAGGGGGCTCTGGAAACACCATATATTTT.